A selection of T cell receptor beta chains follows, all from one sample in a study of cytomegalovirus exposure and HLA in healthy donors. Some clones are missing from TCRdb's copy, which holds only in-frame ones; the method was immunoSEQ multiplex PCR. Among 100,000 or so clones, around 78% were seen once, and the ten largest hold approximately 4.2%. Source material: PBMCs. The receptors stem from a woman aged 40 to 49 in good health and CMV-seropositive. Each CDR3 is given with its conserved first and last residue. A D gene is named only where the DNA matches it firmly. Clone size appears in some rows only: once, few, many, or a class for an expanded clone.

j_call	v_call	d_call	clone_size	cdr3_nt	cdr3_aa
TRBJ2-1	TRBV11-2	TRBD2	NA	TGTGCCAGCAGCTTAGATAGCGGGAATGCCTACAATGAGCAGTTCTTC	CASSLDSGNAYNEQFF
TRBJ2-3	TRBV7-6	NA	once	TGTGCCAGCAGCTATAGCCCCCAGGAGGCAGATACGCAGTATTTT	CASSYSPQEADTQYF
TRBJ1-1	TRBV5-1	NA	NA	TGCGCCAGCAGCTTGGCAGGGAACACTGAAGCTTTCTTT	CASSLAGNTEAFF
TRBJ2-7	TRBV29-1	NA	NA	TGCAGCGTTGCGACTGACTCCTACGAGCAGTACTTC	CSVATDSYEQYF
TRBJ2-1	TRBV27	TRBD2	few	TGTGCCAGCAGTTTAGGGCTAGCGGAAGACAATGAGCAGTTCTTC	CASSLGLAEDNEQFF
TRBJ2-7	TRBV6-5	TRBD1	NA	TGTGCCAGCAGTCCTAACAGGGGCCGGTTAGAGCAGTACTTC	CASSPNRGRLEQYF
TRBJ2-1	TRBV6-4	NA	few	TGTGCCAGCAGCCCCCGAGGCGCCTACAATGAGCAGTTCTTC	CASSPRGAYNEQFF
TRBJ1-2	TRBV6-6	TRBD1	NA	TGTGCCAGCAGGAGACAGGGCGGCTACACCTTC	CASRRQGGYTF
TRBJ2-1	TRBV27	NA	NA	TGTGCCAGCAGTTTATACGGGAGCGCCTACAATGAGCAGTTCTTC	CASSLYGSAYNEQFF
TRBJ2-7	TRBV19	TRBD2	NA	TGTGCCAGTAGTTGGTCGCGGGGGAGCTCCTACGAGCAGTACTTC	CASSWSRGSSYEQYF
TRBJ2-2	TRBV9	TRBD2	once	TGTGCCAGCAGCGTGGAAAGAGGTCTAGCGGGAGTAGCCGGGGAGCTGTTTTTT	CASSVERGLAGVAGELFF
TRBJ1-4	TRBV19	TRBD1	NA	TGTGCCAGTAGTAGGACAGGTCCTAATGAAAAACTGTTTTTT	CASSRTGPNEKLFF
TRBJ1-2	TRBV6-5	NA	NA	TGTGCCAGCAGTTCCTCTAATGGCTACACCTTC	CASSSSNGYTF
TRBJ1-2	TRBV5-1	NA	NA	TGCGCCAGCAGCTTGGTAGGGGGAGATGGTGGCTACACCTTC	CASSLVGGDGGYTF
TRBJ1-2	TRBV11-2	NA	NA	TGTGCCAGCAGCTTAGATAGGACAGATGGCTACACCTTC	CASSLDRTDGYTF
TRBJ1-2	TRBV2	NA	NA	TGTGCCAGCAGGAATACAGGGAATTATGGCTACACCTTC	CASRNTGNYGYTF
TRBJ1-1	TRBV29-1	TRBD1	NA	TGCAGCGCGTCCCGGGACAGGGTGAAAGCTTTCTTT	CSASRDRVKAFF
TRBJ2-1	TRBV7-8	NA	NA	TGTGCCAGCAGCTCAGGGGCGGACAATGAGCAGTTCTTC	CASSSGADNEQFF